The next 2 T cell receptor beta chains were all read from a single sample in a study of cytomegalovirus exposure and HLA in healthy donors. The PCR was carried out with 60 Vbeta primers and 13 Jbeta primers. Clones were read by immunoSEQ multiplex PCR, and TCRdb kept only the in-frame ones, dropping some. The data hold some 120,000 clones, with 75% to 90% observed a single time. The source material was PBMCs. Receptor source: a young woman in good health and CMV-seropositive.

The chain employs TRBV29-1 and TRBJ1-3; 8 positions match TRBD1. Germline assignment: CDR1 SQVTM and CDR2 ANQGSEA. Trimming cost V 1 base and J 3 bases; bases outside gene matches: 5. The CDR3 extends over 15 amino acids. CDR3 nucleotides: TGCAGCGTTGAAGGCCAGGGGGCGGTTGGAAACACCATATATTTT. Protein product: CSVEGQGAVGNTIYF.

The chain couples TRBV7-9 to TRBJ2-1; 11 bases agree with TRBD2. V trimming: 4 bases; J trimming: 4 bases; junction bases outside the gene matches: 3. The CDR3 has 15 residues. Germline values: CDR1 SEHNR, CDR2 FQNEAQ (reference sequence). CDR3 coding DNA: TGTGCCAGCAGCTGGGGACTAGCGGAGTACAATGAGCAGTTCTTC. This sequence encodes CASSWGLAEYNEQFF.